This entry is about one T cell receptor (beta chain). J was trimmed by 5 bases and V by 10 bases; bases with no gene match: 5. Germline lookup yields CDR1 ENHRY and CDR2 SYGVKD. The CDR3 contains 12 residues. The table came from immunoSEQ multiplex PCR; TCRdb's copy has only in-frame clones and leaves some out. Counted here are 500,000 or so clones, approximately 90% occurring once; the ten biggest clones make up 10% to 15%. Treatment given: roughly 20 received Ad26.COV2.S at low or high dose, single or two shots; about five received placebo; per-sample allocation not given. Material that was analyzed had been drawn on day 63 after the first vaccine or placebo injection. This record belongs to a study of Ad26.COV2.S vaccination and SARS-CoV-2 variants.

This sample comprised peripheral blood, obtained in a trial of Ad26.COV2.S vaccine versus placebo. This clonotype originated in a person aged 18-60 years who received the Ad26.COV2.S COVID-19 vaccine or a placebo. The V and J genes are TRBV10-3 and TRBJ2-1, with 7 nucleotides matching TRBD1. In DNA, the CDR3 is TGTGCCACCCATGGGACAGACAATGAGCAGTTCTTC. This codes for CATHGTDNEQFF.